This T cell receptor beta chain was sequenced in a study of blood T cell repertoires in COVID-19. This table comes from immunoSEQ multiplex PCR, and its TCRdb copy is limited to in-frame clones, with some not included. The table records about 200,000 clones, roughly 80% of them present only once. The CDR3 length is 16 residues. V was cut by 7 bases and J by 0 bases, with 18 bases left in between. Germline CDR1 and CDR2: MNHEY and SVGAGI. The sequenced sample consisted of peripheral blood. The chain carries TRBV6-5 and TRBJ1-2; tentatively, D is TRBD1 (6 bases). This sequence was found in an elderly woman with acute or convalescent COVID-19. The CDR3 is CASIYLTGPSNYGYTF. The CDR3 DNA is TGTGCCAGCATTTATCTGACAGGCCCATCTAACTATGGCTACACCTTC.